This TCR beta chain emerged from a study of T cell repertoires in cytomegalovirus infection. TCRdb called the reads again in MiXCR, with one record for every CDR3 protein. The repertoire includes hundreds of thousands of distinct CDR3 sequences, approximately 10% of them detected once, and approximately 2.4% sits in the top ten. This CDR3 spans 16 amino acids. V was shortened by 0 bases and J by 6 bases, with 17 bases between the two germline ends. Germline values: CDR1 SGHRS, CDR2 YFSETQ. The sequence was collected from a human donor in good health (CMV status not recorded). Some clones in this sample may be carry-over from other donors' samples. Sequencing input: PBMCs. V gene TRBV5-1 combines with J gene TRBJ2-3, with TRBD2 as a possible D gene (6 bases). DNA for the CDR3: TGCGCCAGCAGCTTGGCCCCGGGACTCAGAGGGGATACGCAGTATTTT. This translates into CASSLAPGLRGDTQYF.